This T cell receptor (beta chain) came from a study of T-cell reconstitution after alpha-beta-depleted transplantation in children. Broader study findings: The main origin of T-cell counts and diversity one year after transplant was newly produced T cells. Reportedly, alpha-beta T cells present about two months post-transplant originated from several hundred expanded clones of graft origin. Surviving recipient T cells and intrathymic progenitors accounted for some patients' high TCRbeta diversity at day 60.

CDR1 is SQVTM, CDR2 ANQGSEA, per germline. Trimming removed 6 bases at V and 1 base at J, with 13 bases between. The CDR3 extends over 13 amino acids. Construction of the TCRbeta library involved unique molecular identifiers. One entry per CDR3 protein, called by TCRdb with MiXCR from the PCR reads. The data contain about 17,000 distinct CDR3 sequences, approximately 5.3% of them singletons. In this sample, this clonotype turned up many times. Its antigen is unknown. This specimen consisted of PBMCs, obtained before TCRalphabeta/CD19-depleted stem cell transplant. The rearrangement links TRBV29-1 to TRBJ2-7; no clear D. This clonotype was sampled from a boy younger than 18 with acute lymphoblastic leukemia, due to receive a stem cell transplant. CDR3: CSVRKGVSYEQYF. The CDR3 DNA sequence: TGCAGCGTCCGGAAGGGCGTATCCTACGAGCAGTACTTC.